In its sample, the clone carrying this TCR beta chain was seen a few times. Antigen specificity is unknown. This entry is derived from a study of vaccination effects on CD4 cells after COVID-19. Study findings and constraints: Just 1 of 255 vaccine-induced clones in healthy recipients was cross-reactive.

Expansion with viral peptide pools was applied to antigen-specific CD4+ T cells by the ViraFEST assay prior to sequencing. Isolation of CD4+ T cells took place after about 10 days of culture. None of these healthy vaccinees had been infected with SARS-CoV-2 before vaccination. Profiling relied on immunoSEQ multiplex PCR, and the TCRdb table lists in-frame clones only, not all of them. The table lists tens of thousands of clones, around 78% of them singletons, with under 12% in the top ten. This receptor was obtained from a human donor who received a COVID-19 vaccine. Sequenced material: CD4+ T cells from PBMCs cultured with SARS-CoV-2 spike peptides, taken before COVID-19 vaccination.

The CDR3 DNA follows: TGTGCCAGCAGCTCCAGGGGCCCGGAGGAAGCTTTCTTT. Its protein product is CASSSRGPEEAFF. V gene TRBV7-9 combines with J gene TRBJ1-1; perhaps TRBD1 as D (6 bases). CDR1 is SEHNR and CDR2 is FQNEAQ in the germline V gene (reference sequence). Trimming shortened V by 4 bases and J by 8 bases, and 14 bases separated the two germline ends. The CDR3 runs to 13 residues.